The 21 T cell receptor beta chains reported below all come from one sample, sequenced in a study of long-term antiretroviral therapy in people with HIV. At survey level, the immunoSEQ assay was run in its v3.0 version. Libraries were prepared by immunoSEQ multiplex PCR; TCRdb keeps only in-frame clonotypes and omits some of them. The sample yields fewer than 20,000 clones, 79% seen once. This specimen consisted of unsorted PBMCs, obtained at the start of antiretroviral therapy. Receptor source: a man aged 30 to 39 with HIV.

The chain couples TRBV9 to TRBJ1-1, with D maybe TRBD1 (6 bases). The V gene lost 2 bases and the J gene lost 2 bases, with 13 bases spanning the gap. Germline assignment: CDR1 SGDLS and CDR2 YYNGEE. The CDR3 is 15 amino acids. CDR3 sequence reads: CASSVSQGINTEAFF. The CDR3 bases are TGTGCCAGCAGCGTCTCGCAGGGGATCAACACTGAAGCTTTCTTT.

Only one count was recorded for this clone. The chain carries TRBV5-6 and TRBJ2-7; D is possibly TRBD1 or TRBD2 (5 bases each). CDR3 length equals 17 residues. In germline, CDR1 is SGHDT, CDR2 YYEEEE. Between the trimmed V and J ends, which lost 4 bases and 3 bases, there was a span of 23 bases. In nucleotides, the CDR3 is TGTGCCAGCAGCCCCCCATCCCAGTCGGGACGCTACTACGAGCAGTACTTC. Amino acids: CASSPPSQSGRYYEQYF.

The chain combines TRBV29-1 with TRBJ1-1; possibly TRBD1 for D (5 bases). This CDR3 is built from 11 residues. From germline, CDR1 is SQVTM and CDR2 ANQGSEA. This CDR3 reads CTARDNTEAFF. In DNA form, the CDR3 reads TGCACCGCCAGGGATAACACTGAAGCTTTCTTT.

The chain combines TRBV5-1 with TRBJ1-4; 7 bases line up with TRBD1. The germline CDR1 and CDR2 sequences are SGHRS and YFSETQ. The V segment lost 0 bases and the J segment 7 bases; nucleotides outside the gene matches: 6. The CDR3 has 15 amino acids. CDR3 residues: CASSLGRGRREKLFF. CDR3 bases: TGCGCCAGCAGCTTGGGGAGGGGGCGGCGTGAAAAACTGTTTTTT.

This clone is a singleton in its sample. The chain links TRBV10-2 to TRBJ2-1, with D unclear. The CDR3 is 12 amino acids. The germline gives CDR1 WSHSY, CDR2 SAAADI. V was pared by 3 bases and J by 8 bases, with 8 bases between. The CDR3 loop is CASSEKVDEQFF. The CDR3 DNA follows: TGCGCCAGCAGTGAAAAAGTGGATGAGCAGTTCTTC.

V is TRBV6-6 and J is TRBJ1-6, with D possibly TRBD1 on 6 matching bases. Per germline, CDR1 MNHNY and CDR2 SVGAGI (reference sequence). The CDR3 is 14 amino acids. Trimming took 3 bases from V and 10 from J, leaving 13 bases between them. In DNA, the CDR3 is TGTGCCAGCAGTTATGACCGGGGGCGGTCACCCCTCCACTTT. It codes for CASSYDRGRSPLHF.

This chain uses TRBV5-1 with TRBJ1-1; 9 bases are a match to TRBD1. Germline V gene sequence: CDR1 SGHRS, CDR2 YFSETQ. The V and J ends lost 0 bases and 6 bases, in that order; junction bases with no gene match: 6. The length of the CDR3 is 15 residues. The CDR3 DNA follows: TGCGCCAGCAGCTTGGATGGGACAGGGTCCGCTGAAGCTTTCTTT. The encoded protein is CASSLDGTGSAEAFF.

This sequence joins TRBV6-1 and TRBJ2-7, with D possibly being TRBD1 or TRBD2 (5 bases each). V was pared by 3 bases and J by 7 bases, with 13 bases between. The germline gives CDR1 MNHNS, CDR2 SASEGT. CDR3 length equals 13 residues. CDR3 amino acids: CASSETWGKEQYF. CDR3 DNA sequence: TGTGCCAGCAGTGAGACGTGGGGGAAGGAGCAGTACTTC.

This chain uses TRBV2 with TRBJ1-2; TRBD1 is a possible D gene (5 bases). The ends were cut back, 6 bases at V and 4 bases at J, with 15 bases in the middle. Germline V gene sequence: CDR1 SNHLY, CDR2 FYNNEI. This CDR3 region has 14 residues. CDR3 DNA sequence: TGTGCCAGCAGACCCCTAGACAGACCCTATGGCTACACCTTC. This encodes CASRPLDRPYGYTF.

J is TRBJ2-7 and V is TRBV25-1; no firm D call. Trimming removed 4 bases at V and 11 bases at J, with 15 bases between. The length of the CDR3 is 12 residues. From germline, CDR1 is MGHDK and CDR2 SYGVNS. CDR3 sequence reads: CASSGAGITKYF. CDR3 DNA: TGTGCCAGCAGTGGGGCAGGCATTACGAAGTACTTC.

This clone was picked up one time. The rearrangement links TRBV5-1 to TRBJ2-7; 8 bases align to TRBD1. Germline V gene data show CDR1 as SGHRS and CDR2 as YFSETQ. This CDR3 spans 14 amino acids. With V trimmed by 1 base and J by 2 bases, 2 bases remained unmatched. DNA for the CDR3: TGCGCCAGCAGCTTGTGGACAGGGACCTACGAGCAGTACTTC. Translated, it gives CASSLWTGTYEQYF.

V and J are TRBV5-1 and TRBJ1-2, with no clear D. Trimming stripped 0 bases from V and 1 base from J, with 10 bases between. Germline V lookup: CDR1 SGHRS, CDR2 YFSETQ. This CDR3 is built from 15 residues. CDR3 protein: CASSLEGELNYGYTF. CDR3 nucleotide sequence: TGCGCCAGCAGCTTGGAGGGTGAACTTAACTATGGCTACACCTTC.

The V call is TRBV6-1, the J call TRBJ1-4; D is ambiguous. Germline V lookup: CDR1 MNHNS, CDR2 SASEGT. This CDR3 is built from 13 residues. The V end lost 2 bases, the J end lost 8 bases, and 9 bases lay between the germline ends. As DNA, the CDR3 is TGTGCCAGCAGTGAACAAGATGGGGAAAAACTGTTTTTT. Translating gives CASSEQDGEKLFF.

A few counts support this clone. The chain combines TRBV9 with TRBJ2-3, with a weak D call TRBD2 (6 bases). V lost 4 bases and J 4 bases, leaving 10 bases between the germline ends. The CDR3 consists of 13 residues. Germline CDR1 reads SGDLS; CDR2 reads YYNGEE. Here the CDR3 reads CASSREWPDTQYF. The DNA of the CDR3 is TGTGCCAGCAGCCGGGAGTGGCCAGATACGCAGTATTTT.

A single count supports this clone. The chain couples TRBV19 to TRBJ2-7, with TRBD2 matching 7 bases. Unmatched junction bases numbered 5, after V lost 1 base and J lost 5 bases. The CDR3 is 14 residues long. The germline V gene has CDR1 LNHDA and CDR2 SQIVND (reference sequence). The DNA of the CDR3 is TGTGCCAGTAGTATAGGCAGCGGGAATAACGAGCAGTACTTC. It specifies CASSIGSGNNEQYF.

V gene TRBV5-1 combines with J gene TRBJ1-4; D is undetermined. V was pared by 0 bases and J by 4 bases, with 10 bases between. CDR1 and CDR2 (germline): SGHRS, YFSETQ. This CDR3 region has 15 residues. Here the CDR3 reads CASSLGPGNNEKLFF. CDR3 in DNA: TGCGCCAGCAGCTTGGGACCGGGGAATAATGAAAAACTGTTTTTT.

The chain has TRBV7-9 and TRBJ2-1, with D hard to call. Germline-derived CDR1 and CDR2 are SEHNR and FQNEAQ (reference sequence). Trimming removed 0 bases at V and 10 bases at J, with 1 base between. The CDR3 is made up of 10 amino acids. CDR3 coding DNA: TGTGCCAGCAGCTTAGCCGAGCAGTTCTTC. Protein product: CASSLAEQFF.

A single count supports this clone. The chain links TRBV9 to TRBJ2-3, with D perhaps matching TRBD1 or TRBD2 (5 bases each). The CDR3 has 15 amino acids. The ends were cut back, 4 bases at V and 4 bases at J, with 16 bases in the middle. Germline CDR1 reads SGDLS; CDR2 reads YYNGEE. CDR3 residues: CASSFSGLGADTQYF. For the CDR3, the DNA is TGTGCCAGCAGCTTCTCGGGCCTGGGGGCAGATACGCAGTATTTT.

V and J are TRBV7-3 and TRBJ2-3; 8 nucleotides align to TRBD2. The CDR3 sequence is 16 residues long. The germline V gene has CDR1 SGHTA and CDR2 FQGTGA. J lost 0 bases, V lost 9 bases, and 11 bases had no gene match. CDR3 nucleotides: TGTGCCAGTTCCTCCCCGGGGGGGACTAGCACAGATACGCAGTATTTT. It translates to CASSSPGGTSTDTQYF.

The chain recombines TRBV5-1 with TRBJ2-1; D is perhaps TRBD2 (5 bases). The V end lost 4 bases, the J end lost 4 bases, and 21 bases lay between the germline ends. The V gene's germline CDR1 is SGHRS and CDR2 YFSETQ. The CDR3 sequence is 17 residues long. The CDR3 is CASSVTFIPAGYNEQFF. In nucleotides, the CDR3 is TGCGCCAGCAGCGTGACCTTTATACCGGCGGGTTACAATGAGCAGTTCTTC.

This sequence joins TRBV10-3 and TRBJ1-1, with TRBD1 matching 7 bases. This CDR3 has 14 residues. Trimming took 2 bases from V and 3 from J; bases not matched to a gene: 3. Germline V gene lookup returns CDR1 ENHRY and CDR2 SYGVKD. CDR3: CAISERQGDTEAFF. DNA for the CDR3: TGTGCCATCAGTGAGCGACAGGGCGACACTGAAGCTTTCTTT.